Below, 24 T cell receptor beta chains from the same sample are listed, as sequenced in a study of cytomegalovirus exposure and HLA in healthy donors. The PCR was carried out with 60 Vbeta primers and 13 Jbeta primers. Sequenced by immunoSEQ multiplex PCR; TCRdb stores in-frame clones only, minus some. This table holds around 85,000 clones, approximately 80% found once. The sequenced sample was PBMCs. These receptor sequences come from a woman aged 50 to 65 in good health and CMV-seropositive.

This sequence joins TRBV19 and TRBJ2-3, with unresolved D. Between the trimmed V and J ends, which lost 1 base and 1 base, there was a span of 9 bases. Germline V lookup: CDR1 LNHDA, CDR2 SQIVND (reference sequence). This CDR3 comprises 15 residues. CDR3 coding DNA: TGTGCCAGTAGTATAGGCACTATAGGCACAGATACGCAGTATTTT. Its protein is CASSIGTIGTDTQYF.

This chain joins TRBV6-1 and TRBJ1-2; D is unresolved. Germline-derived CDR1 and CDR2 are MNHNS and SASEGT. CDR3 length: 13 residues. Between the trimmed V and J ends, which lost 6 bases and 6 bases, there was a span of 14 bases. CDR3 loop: CASRRDVLDGYTF. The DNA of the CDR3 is TGTGCCAGCAGGAGAGACGTTCTAGATGGCTACACCTTC.

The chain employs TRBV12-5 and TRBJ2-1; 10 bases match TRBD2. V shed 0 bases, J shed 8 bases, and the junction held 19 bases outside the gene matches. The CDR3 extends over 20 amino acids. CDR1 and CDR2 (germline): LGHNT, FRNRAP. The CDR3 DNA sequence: TGTGCTAGTGGTTTGGTACTCGACTTTGGTAGCGGGGGGCTTGGGGATGAGCAGTTCTTC. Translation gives CASGLVLDFGSGGLGDEQFF.

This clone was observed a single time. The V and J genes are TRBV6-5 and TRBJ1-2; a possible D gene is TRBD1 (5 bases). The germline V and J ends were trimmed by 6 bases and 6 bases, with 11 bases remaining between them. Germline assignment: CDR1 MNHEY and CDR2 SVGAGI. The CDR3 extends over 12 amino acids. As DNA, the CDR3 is TGTGCCAGCAGACGGGGGGACCATGGCTACACCTTC. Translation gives CASRRGDHGYTF.

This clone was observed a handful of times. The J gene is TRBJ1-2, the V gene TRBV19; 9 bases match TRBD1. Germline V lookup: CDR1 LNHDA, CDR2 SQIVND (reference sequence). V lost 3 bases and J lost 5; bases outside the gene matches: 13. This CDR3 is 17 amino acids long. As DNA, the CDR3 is TGTGCCAGTAGTATCCCCTCCGGACAGGGGAAAGGGTATGGCTACACCTTC. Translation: CASSIPSGQGKGYGYTF.

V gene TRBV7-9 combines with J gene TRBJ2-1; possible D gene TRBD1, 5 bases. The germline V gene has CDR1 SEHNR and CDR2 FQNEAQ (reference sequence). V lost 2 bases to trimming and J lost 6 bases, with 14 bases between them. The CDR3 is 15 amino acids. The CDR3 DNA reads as TGTGCCAGCAGCTTACGCAGGGTCAGTACCAATGAGCAGTTCTTC. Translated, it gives CASSLRRVSTNEQFF.

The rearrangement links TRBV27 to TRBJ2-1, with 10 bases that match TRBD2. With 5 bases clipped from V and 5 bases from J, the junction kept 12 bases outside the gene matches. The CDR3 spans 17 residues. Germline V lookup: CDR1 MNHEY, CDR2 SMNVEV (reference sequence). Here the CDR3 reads CASSPAPLAGVNNEQFF. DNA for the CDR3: TGTGCCAGCAGTCCGGCCCCCCTAGCGGGGGTTAACAATGAGCAGTTCTTC.

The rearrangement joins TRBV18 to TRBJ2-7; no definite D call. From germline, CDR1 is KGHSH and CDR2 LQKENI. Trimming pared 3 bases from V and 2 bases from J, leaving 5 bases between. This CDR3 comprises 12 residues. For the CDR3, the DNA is TGTGCCAGCTCACCCCCCACCTACGAGCAGTACTTC. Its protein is CASSPPTYEQYF.

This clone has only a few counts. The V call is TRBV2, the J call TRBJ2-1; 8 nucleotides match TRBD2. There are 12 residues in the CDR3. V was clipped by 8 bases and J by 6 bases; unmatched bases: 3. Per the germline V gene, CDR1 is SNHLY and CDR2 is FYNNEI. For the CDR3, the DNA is TGTGCCAGCGGGGGGACTAGCAATGAGCAGTTCTTC. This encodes CASGGTSNEQFF.

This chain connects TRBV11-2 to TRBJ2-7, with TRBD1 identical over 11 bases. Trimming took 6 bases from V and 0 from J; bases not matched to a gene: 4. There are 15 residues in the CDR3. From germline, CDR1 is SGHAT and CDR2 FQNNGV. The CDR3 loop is CASSTGTGGSYEQYV. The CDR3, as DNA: TGTGCCAGCAGTACCGGGACAGGGGGCTCCTACGAGCAGTACGTC.

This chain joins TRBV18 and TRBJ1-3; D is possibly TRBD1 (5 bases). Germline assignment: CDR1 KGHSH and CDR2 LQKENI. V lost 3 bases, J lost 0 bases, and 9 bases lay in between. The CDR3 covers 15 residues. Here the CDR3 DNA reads TGTGCCAGCTCACCCAGGGTTAGCTCTGGAAACACCATATATTTT. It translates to CASSPRVSSGNTIYF.

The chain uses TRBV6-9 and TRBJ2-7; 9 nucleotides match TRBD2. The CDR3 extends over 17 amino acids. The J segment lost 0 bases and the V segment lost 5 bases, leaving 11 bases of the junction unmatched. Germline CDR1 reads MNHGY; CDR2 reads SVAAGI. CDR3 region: CASSEGLAGWCSYEQYV. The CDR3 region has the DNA TGTGCCAGCAGTGAGGGGCTAGCGGGATGGTGCTCCTACGAGCAGTACGTC.

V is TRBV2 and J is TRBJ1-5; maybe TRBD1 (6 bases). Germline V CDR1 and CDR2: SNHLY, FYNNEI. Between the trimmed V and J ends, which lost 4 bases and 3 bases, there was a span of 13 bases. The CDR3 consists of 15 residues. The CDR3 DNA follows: TGTGCCAGCAGTGGTTCTACAGGGATCAATCAGCCCCAGCATTTT. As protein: CASSGSTGINQPQHF.

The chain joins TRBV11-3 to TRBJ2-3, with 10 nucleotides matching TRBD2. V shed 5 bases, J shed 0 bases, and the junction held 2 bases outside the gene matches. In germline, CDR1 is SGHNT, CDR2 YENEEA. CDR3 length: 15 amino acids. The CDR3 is CASSILAGSTDTQYF. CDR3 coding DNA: TGTGCCAGCAGCATACTAGCGGGAAGCACAGATACGCAGTATTTT.

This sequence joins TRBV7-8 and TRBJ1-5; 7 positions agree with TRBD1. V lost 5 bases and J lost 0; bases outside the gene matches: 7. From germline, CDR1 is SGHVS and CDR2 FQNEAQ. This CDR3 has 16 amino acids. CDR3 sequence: CASSIQGVYSNQPQHF. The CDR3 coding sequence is TGTGCCAGCAGCATCCAGGGGGTCTATAGCAATCAGCCCCAGCATTTT. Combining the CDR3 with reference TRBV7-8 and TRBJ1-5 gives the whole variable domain GAGVSQSPRYKVAKRGQDVALRCDPISGHVSLFWYQQALGQGPEFLTYFQNEAQLDKSGLPSDRFFAERPEGSVSTLKIQRTQQEDSAVYLCASSIQGVYSNQPQHFGDGTRLSIL.

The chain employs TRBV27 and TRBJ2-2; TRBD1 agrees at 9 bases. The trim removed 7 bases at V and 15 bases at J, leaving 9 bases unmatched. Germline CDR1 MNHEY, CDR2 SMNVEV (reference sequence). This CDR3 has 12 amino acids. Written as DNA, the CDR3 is TGTGCCAGCACCACCGGGACAGGGAAGGTGTTTTTT. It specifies CASTTGTGKVFF.

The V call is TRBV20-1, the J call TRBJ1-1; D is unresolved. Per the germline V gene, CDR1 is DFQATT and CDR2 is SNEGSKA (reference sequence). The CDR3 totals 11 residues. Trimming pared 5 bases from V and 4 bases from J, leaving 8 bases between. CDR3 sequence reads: CSALSSTEAFF. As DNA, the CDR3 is TGCAGTGCTCTTAGTAGCACTGAAGCTTTCTTT.

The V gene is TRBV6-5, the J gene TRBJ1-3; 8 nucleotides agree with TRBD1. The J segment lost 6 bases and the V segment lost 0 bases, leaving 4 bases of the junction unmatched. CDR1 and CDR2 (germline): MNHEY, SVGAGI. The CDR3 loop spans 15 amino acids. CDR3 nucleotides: TGTGCCAGCAGTTACTCGGGGCAGGGGGCAAACACCATATATTTT. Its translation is CASSYSGQGANTIYF.

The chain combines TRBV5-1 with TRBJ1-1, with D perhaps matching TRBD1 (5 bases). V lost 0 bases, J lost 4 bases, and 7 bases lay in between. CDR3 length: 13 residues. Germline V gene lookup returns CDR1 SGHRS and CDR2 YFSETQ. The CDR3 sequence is CASSLGQITEAFF. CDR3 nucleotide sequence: TGCGCCAGCAGCTTGGGACAGATCACTGAAGCTTTCTTT.

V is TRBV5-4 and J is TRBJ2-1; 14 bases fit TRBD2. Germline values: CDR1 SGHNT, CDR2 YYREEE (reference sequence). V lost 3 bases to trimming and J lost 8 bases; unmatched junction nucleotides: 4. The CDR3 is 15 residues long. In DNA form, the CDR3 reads TGTGCCAGCAGCTCGGGGGGACTAGCGGGAGATGAGCAGTTCTTC. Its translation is CASSSGGLAGDEQFF.

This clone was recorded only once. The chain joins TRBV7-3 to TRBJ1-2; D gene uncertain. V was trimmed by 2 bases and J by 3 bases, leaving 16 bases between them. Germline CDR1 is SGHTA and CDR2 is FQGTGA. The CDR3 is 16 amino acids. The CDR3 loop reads CASSLPLGPRDYGYTF. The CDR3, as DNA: TGTGCCAGCAGCTTACCTCTAGGGCCGAGGGACTATGGCTACACCTTC.

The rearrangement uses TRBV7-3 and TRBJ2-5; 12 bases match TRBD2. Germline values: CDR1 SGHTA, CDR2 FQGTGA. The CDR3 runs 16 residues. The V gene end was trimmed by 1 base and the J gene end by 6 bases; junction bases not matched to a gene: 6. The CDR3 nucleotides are TGTGCCAGCAGCTTAAAAAGGACTAGCGGGACTAAGACCCAGTACTTC. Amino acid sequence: CASSLKRTSGTKTQYF.

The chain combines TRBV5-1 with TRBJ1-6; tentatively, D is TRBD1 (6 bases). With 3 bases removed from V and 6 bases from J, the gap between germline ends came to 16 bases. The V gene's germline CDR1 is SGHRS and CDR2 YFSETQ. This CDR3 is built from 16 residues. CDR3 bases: TGCGCCAGCAGCTCCGGGACATTTGGGCTTAATTCACCCCTCCACTTT. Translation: CASSSGTFGLNSPLHF. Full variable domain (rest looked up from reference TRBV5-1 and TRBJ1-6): KAGVTQTPRYLIKTRGQQVTLSCSPISGHRSVSWYQQTPGQGLQFLFEYFSETQRNKGNFPGRFSGRQFSNSRSEMNVSTLELGDSALYLCASSSGTFGLNSPLHFGNGTRLTVT.

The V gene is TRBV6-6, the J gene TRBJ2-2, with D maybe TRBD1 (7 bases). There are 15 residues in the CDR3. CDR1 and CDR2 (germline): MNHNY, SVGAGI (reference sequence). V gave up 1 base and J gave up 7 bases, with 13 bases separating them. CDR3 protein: CASSYWRGRGGELFF. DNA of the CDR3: TGTGCCAGCAGTTACTGGAGGGGGCGGGGCGGGGAGCTGTTTTTT.